The clone carrying this T cell receptor (beta chain) was found many times. Calling hyperthyroidism stable required that no ophthalmopathy show up within 18 months of follow-up. Physicians reached a diagnosis by relying on clinical symptoms, serum thyroxine, TRAb, thyroid ultrasound and orbital computed tomography. The PBMCs had their origin in less than 13 ml of fresh peripheral blood. Trimming cost V 4 bases and J 3 bases, with 13 bases left between them. The CDR3 spans 14 residues. In germline, CDR1 is SGHDN, CDR2 FVKESK. This entry comes from a study of Graves' ophthalmopathy and Graves' hyperthyroidism. Study summary: Before any treatment was given, at initial diagnosis, peripheral blood was collected.

As the template, RNA transcripts were used to amplify TCR beta CDR3 regions. HTBI-primed first-round RT-PCR preceded second-round multiplex PCR. From the multiplex PCR reads, TCRdb called clonotypes with MiXCR, one entry per CDR3 protein. This sample carries roughly 610,000 distinct CDR3 sequences, about a fifth of them seen once, and the ten largest clones take roughly 7.4%. The sequenced sample consisted of peripheral blood. The chain combines TRBV14 with TRBJ2-7; D possibly corresponds to TRBD2 (6 bases). This clonotype was sampled from a young woman with stable Graves' hyperthyroidism. Some clones in this sample may be carry-over from other donors' samples. The CDR3 DNA is TGTGCCAGCAGCCTACTACTCGGGGGCTACGAGCAGTACTTC. This gives the protein CASSLLLGGYEQYF.